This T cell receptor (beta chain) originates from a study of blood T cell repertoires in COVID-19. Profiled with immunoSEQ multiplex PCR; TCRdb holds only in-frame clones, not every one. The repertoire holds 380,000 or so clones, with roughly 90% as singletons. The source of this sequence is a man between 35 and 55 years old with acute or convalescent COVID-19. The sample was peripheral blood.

CDR3 sequence: CASSPLPDNNEQFF. As DNA, the CDR3 is TGTGCCAGCTCACCACTTCCCGACAACAATGAGCAGTTCTTC. This chain connects TRBV18 to TRBJ2-1; D is unresolved. The CDR3 is made up of 14 amino acids. Trimming removed 1 base at V and 5 bases at J, with 9 bases between. Germline V gene sequence: CDR1 KGHSH, CDR2 LQKENI.